Following are 21 T cell receptor beta chains from one sample sequenced in a study of control samples from healthy donors and cancer patients. The table came from immunoSEQ multiplex PCR; TCRdb's copy has only in-frame clones and leaves some out. Seen here are about 59,000 clones, 92% observed once, and the top ten hold about 1.7%. Material: PBMCs. The receptors were sampled from a man in his forties with colorectal cancer.

In its sample, this clone was seen once. The V and J genes are TRBV7-2 and TRBJ1-2, with D maybe TRBD1 (5 bases). Germline CDR1 is SGHTA and CDR2 is FQGNSA. This CDR3 has 11 residues. In DNA form, the CDR3 reads TGTCATACGTGGGGCAGGGATGGCTACACCTTC. Translation: CHTWGRDGYTF.

The chain has TRBV7-2 and TRBJ2-7; 7 bases fit TRBD1. CDR1 and CDR2 (germline): SGHTA, FQGNSA. The length of the CDR3 is 13 residues. V lost 5 bases, J lost 6 bases, and 7 bases stayed unmatched. In DNA, the CDR3 is TGTGCCAGCAGCCGTAGGGGGCTAGGCGAGCAGTACTTC. This gives the protein CASSRRGLGEQYF.

The genes are TRBV3-1 (or the pseudogene TRBV3-2) and TRBJ1-1, with D perhaps TRBD1 (6 bases). Germline assignment: CDR1 LGHDT and CDR2 YNNKEL (reference sequence). The length of the CDR3 is 14 residues. The ends were cut back, 5 bases at V and 4 bases at J, with 14 bases in the middle. CDR3 DNA sequence: TGTGCCAGCAGCAGAAGTGGGGGGGCCACTGAAGCTTTCTTT. Its protein is CASSRSGGATEAFF.

This rearrangement joins TRBV2 to TRBJ1-1, with 9 bases lining up with TRBD1. The CDR3 has 14 amino acids. CDR1 SNHLY and CDR2 FYNNEI come from the germline V gene. Trimming cost V 6 bases and J 4 bases; bases outside gene matches: 6. CDR3 amino acids: CASRTGGAITEAFF. The CDR3 DNA sequence: TGTGCCAGCAGAACAGGGGGCGCGATCACTGAAGCTTTCTTT.

This clone has just one count. The V and J genes are TRBV5-1 and TRBJ2-5; D gene uncertain. CDR3 length equals 16 residues. Trimming removed 1 base from V and 2 bases from J, with 15 bases in between. Germline values: CDR1 SGHRS, CDR2 YFSETQ. The CDR3 nucleotides are TGCGCCAGCAGCTTGTGGGCACTTTCTGGGCAAGAGACCCAGTACTTC. Translating it yields CASSLWALSGQETQYF.

V gene TRBV2 combines with J gene TRBJ1-1; D gene unclear. CDR3 length equals 15 residues. Trimming left V 0 bases short and J 4 bases short, with 12 bases between. The germline V gene encodes CDR1 SNHLY and CDR2 FYNNEI. CDR3 in amino acids: CASSEAPGGSTEAFF. The CDR3 bases are TGTGCCAGCAGTGAAGCACCCGGTGGGAGCACTGAAGCTTTCTTT.

In its sample, this clone was seen a few times. The chain combines TRBV5-1 with TRBJ2-3; D may be TRBD1 (7 bases). V lost 7 bases and J 0 bases, leaving 27 bases between the germline ends. Germline lookup yields CDR1 SGHRS and CDR2 YFSETQ. The CDR3 totals 19 residues. CDR3 in DNA: TGCGCCAGCCGGGGCGCAGGGGGGAACCTAAGATCTAGCACAGATACGCAGTATTTT. This gives the protein CASRGAGGNLRSSTDTQYF.

The J gene is TRBJ1-4, the V gene TRBV7-3, with 7 bases identical to TRBD1. The CDR3 has 16 residues. Trimming removed 1 base from V and 5 bases from J; junction bases left unmatched: 7. Germline CDR1 SGHTA, CDR2 FQGTGA. The CDR3 DNA is TGTGCCAGCAGCTTAATGAGACAGGGCGGGAATGAAAAACTGTTTTTT. Protein: CASSLMRQGGNEKLFF. Based on the CDR3 plus reference TRBV7-3 and TRBJ1-4, the full variable domain is GAGVSQTPSNKVTEKGKYVELRCDPISGHTALYWYRQSLGQGPEFLIYFQGTGAADDSGLPNDRFFAVRPEGSVSTLKIQRTERGDSAVYLCASSLMRQGGNEKLFFGSGTQLSVL.

The V and J genes are TRBV5-6 and TRBJ2-3; D may be TRBD1 (5 bases). Germline CDR1 reads SGHDT; CDR2 reads YYEEEE. CDR3 size: 15 residues. V was trimmed by 4 bases and J by 3 bases, leaving 15 bases between them. DNA of the CDR3: TGTGCCAGCAGCCAAATTACCGGACAAACAGATACGCAGTATTTT. Translating gives CASSQITGQTDTQYF.

This chain links TRBV18 with TRBJ1-2, with D perhaps TRBD1 (6 bases). V lost 1 base and J 4 bases, leaving 7 bases between the germline ends. The germline V gene has CDR1 KGHSH and CDR2 LQKENI. The CDR3 totals 13 residues. The CDR3 coding sequence is TGTGCCAGCTCACCACAGGGGGGCTATGGCTACACCTTC. Its protein product is CASSPQGGYGYTF.

The V call is TRBV12-3 or TRBV12-4, the J call TRBJ1-1; 9 nucleotides line up with TRBD1. The CDR3 is made up of 13 amino acids. The ends lost 6 bases at V and 10 bases at J; junction bases unmatched: 9. CDR3 protein: CASSRTGGGGAFF. In DNA form, the CDR3 reads TGTGCCAGCAGCAGAACAGGGGGCGGTGGAGCTTTCTTT.

V and J are TRBV3-1 (or the pseudogene TRBV3-2) and TRBJ2-7; unclear D gene. Germline V lookup: CDR1 LGHDT, CDR2 YNNKEL (reference sequence). V lost 2 bases and J 4 bases, leaving 12 bases between the germline ends. This CDR3 region has 14 residues. This CDR3 reads CASSQSLVLYEQYF. CDR3 DNA sequence: TGTGCCAGCAGCCAAAGCCTAGTTTTGTACGAGCAGTACTTC.

This chain uses TRBV7-9 with TRBJ2-1, with D tentatively TRBD1 (5 bases). Trimming left V 6 bases short and J 1 base short, with 7 bases between. From germline, CDR1 is SEHNR and CDR2 FQNEAQ (reference sequence). The CDR3 runs 13 residues. In DNA, the CDR3 is TGTGCCAGCAGTTCAGGGTCCTACAATGAGCAGTTCTTC. Translated: CASSSGSYNEQFF.

V and J are TRBV15 and TRBJ1-1; possibly TRBD1 for D (5 bases). This CDR3 contains 15 residues. V was pared by 2 bases and J by 11 bases, with 21 bases between. CDR1 and CDR2 from the germline V gene are LNHNV and YYDKDF (reference sequence). This chain's CDR3 is CATSRLGSPGPGAFF. The CDR3 nucleotides are TGTGCCACCAGCAGACTAGGAAGTCCGGGACCCGGGGCTTTCTTT.

V and J are TRBV21-1 and TRBJ2-7; TRBD1 is taken as the D call from the table, unchecked against the DNA. TRBV21-1 is deemed a pseudogene. The CDR3 consists of 12 residues. The CDR3: CALCGTGDEQYF. The CDR3, as DNA: TGTGCTTTATGTGGGACAGGGGACGAGCAGTACTTC.

The chain joins TRBV11-3 to TRBJ2-7, with D possibly TRBD1 on 5 matching bases. CDR3 length: 14 residues. Germline CDR1 reads SGHNT; CDR2 reads YENEEA. Trimming shortened V by 5 bases and J by 3 bases, and 14 bases separated the two germline ends. The CDR3 DNA is TGTGCCAGCAGCCCGCAGGGAATAGTCTACGAGCAGTACTTC. Its translation is CASSPQGIVYEQYF.

This chain joins TRBV7-8 and TRBJ2-2, with 9 bases that match TRBD1. The CDR3 is 17 residues long. V lost 6 bases and J lost 6; bases outside the gene matches: 14. Germline V gives CDR1 SGHVS, CDR2 FQNEAQ. The CDR3 loop is CASSPDAGTGWSGELFF. As DNA, the CDR3 is TGTGCCAGCAGTCCTGACGCCGGGACAGGGTGGTCCGGGGAGCTGTTTTTT.

V and J are TRBV5-1 and TRBJ2-1; TRBD1 might be the D (6 bases). V was pared by 4 bases and J by 3 bases, with 11 bases between. There are 14 residues in the CDR3. The germline V gene has CDR1 SGHRS and CDR2 YFSETQ. The CDR3 protein is CASSRDIVYNEQFF. The CDR3 DNA reads TGCGCCAGCAGCCGGGACATAGTCTACAATGAGCAGTTCTTC.

The chain couples TRBV5-4 to TRBJ1-6, with unresolved D. CDR1 SGHNT and CDR2 YYREEE come from the germline V gene (reference sequence). The CDR3 is 14 amino acids. Trimming stripped 1 base from V and 8 bases from J, with 10 bases between. The CDR3, as DNA: TGTGCCAGCAGCTTGACGGTAAATGATTCACCCCTCCACTTT. Translating gives CASSLTVNDSPLHF.

This clone was found a few times. The genes are TRBV6-5 and TRBJ1-1; perhaps TRBD1 as D (5 bases). Germline loops: CDR1 MNHEY, CDR2 SVGAGI. The CDR3 covers 15 residues. Trimming removed 7 bases from V and 0 bases from J, with 15 bases in between. CDR3 in amino acids: CASTNPGIMNTEAFF. CDR3 coding DNA: TGTGCCAGCACGAATCCAGGGATTATGAACACTGAAGCTTTCTTT.

The chain combines TRBV4-3 with TRBJ1-1; D is unclear. The CDR3 totals 16 residues. Trimming took 0 bases from V and 11 from J, leaving 22 bases between them. Looked up from germline, CDR1 is LGHNA and CDR2 is YSLEER. The CDR3, as DNA: TGCGCCAGCAGCCAAGATTTAAGTAGCTCAAGGATTAGGGCTTTCTTT. Amino acids: CASSQDLSSSRIRAFF.